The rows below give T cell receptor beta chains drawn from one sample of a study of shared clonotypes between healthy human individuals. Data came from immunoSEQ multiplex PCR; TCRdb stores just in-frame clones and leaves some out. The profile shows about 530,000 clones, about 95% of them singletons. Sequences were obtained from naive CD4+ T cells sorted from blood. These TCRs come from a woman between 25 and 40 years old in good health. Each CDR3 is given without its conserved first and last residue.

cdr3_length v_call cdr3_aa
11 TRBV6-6 ASSSQGAGEAF
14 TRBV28 ASSPDIGTDRNTIY
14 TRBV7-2 ASSLAQRSSYNEQF
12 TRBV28 ASSLNAFSYEQY
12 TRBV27 ASSQDRRNQPQH
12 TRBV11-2 ASSPTGAKNIQY
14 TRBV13 ASSLVSVSSGNTIY
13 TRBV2 ASSPRTGGDTEAF
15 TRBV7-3 ASSLSGAGGLYNEQF
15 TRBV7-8 ASIPSKTNFLPNTQY
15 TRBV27 ASSMGRTRIMGYEQY
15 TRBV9 ASSVGSGGTGNEKLF
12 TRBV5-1 ASSLGVIDNEQF
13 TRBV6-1 ASREDMLESYEQY
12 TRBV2 ASRKGQHNYGYT
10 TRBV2 ASTTDQGPQH
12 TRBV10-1 ASSESGRPYEQY
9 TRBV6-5 ASSVSSDQY
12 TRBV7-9 ASSLGSTNEKLF
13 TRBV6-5 ASSYSGGSQYEQY
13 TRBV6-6 ASSPRSLSADTQY
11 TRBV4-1 ASSNTGFLGYT
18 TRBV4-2 ASSRLVAGGKVPEGNTIY
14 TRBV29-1 SVLERLGGPTDTQY
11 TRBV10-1 ASSETPNTEAF
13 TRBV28 ASSPSGTLLHEQY
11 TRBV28 ASSLGQRGEQY
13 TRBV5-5 ASSLVGNPSYEQY
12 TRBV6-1 ASSGRDPTYEQY
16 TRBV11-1 ASSPPSGIGLAHNEQF
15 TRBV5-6 ASSWTKQGNALHEQY
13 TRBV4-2 ASSRDRGSLEPQH
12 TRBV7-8 ASSSMVGDEKLF
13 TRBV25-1 ASSEYRTSRHEQY
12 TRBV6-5 ASRLGTGGLEAF
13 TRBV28 ASSLGGRLMYEQY
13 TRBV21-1 ASSKASRPNYGYT
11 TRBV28 ASSRDFLGGYT
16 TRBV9 ASSVEGAGTSGTDTQY
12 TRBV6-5 ASSYTQRTDTQY
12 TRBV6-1 ASTPSGSPYEQY
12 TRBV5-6 ASSSYRSGDGYT
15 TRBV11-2 ASSLDRFGGVPNEQF
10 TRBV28 ASQGVPYEQY
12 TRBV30 AWRARRGYYEQY
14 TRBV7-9 ASSSKPGRIDNEQF
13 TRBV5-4 ASSSGTSRDYEQY
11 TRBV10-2 ASSEVGNEKLF
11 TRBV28 ASTFSSGNEQY
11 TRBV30 AWSGGVNQPQH
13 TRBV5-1 ASSLGGGDNYEQY
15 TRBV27 ASSFSPSPTRAYEQY
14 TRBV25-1 ASSESLAGITDTQY
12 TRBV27 ASSLAGGWYEQY